This is a list of T cell receptor beta chains from one sample in a study of OX40 agonist ivuxolimab in advanced cancers. Sequencing used immunoSEQ multiplex PCR; TCRdb keeps in-frame clones, though not all of them. The data show some 95,000 clones, roughly 84% seen once. Here the sequenced sample was CD4+ or CD8+ T cells sorted from blood, taken in a trial of the OX40 agonist ivuxolimab. Source of these receptors: an adult with an advanced solid tumor such as melanoma, head and neck, liver or kidney cancer. The CDR3 runs from the conserved cysteine through the conserved F or W. A D gene is named only where the DNA matches it firmly. Size is omitted from some rows. Given values are once, few, many or a class for expanded clones.

v_gene	len	d_gene	abundance	j_gene	CDR3nt	CDR3aa
TRBV7-6	13	.	.	TRBJ2-7	TGTGCCAGCAGCGAGGCTGGGGGCTACGAGCAGTACTTC	CASSEAGGYEQYF
TRBV11-2	15	TRBD1	.	TRBJ2-7	TGTGCCAGCAGTCAAGGACAGGGCGGCCCTCGGGAGCAGTACTTC	CASSQGQGGPREQYF
TRBV6-5	16	TRBD2	.	TRBJ2-1	TGTGCCAGCAGTTACTCGGGGCGGGAGTTGCGGAATGAGCAGTTCTTC	CASSYSGRELRNEQFF
TRBV7-2	18	TRBD1	.	TRBJ2-3	TGTGCCAGCAGCTTAGGAGGGATAAGGACAGGGGGCGGGGATACGCAGTATTTT	CASSLGGIRTGGGDTQYF
TRBV28	17	.	.	TRBJ1-6	TGTGCCAGCAGTTTATTTTCAGGGAGCTCCTATAATTCACCCCTCCACTTT	CASSLFSGSSYNSPLHF
TRBV11-3	13	.	.	TRBJ2-5	TGTGCCAGCAGCGCACGCGCACAAGAGACCCAGTACTTC	CASSARAQETQYF
TRBV4-3	21	TRBD2	few	TRBJ2-1	TGCGCCAGCAGCCAAGATTTCGAGGCTAGCGGGAGTGGTTGGTCCTACAATGAGCAGTTCTTC	CASSQDFEASGSGWSYNEQFF
TRBV10-3	14	.	.	TRBJ2-7	TGTGCCATCAGTGACCCACAGGACCCCTACGAGCAGTACTTC	CAISDPQDPYEQYF
TRBV5-1	16	.	.	TRBJ2-6	TGCGCCAGCAGCTTGGCCTACCTTCCTGGGGCCAACGTCCTGACTTTC	CASSLAYLPGANVLTF
TRBV27	12	.	.	TRBJ2-4	TGTGCCAGCAACGGCCTAGGGGGCATTCAGTACTTC	CASNGLGGIQYF
TRBV28	13	.	.	TRBJ2-7	TGTGCCAGCAGAGAGCAAGGGCGGAGCGAGCAGTACTTC	CASREQGRSEQYF
TRBV11-2	15	TRBD2	.	TRBJ2-7	TGTGCCAGCAGCTTCATTGCGGGCCCCGGGGGGGAGCAGTACTTC	CASSFIAGPGGEQYF
TRBV5-1	13	.	.	TRBJ2-1	TGCGCCAGCAGCTTGGTTGTGGACAATGAGCAGTTCTTC	CASSLVVDNEQFF
TRBV4-1	13	.	.	TRBJ2-7	TGCGCCAGCAGCCCTACGACAGTGGGGGAGCAGTACTTC	CASSPTTVGEQYF
TRBV7-9	14	.	few	TRBJ2-2	TGTGCCAGCAGCTTAGCGTATAGAATCGGGGAGCTGTTTTTT	CASSLAYRIGELFF
TRBV7-7	14	.	.	TRBJ2-5	TGTGCTAGCAGCCCGACCGAAAGTGGGGAGACCCAGTACTTC	CASSPTESGETQYF
TRBV25-1	12	TRBD1	.	TRBJ2-7	TGTGCCAGCAGGGACAGGGCCTACGAGCAGTACTTC	CASRDRAYEQYF
TRBV28	15	.	.	TRBJ2-1	TGTGCCAGCAGTCCAAAACCCCGTGGGTACAATGAGCAGTTCTTC	CASSPKPRGYNEQFF
TRBV28	15	TRBD2	.	TRBJ2-1	TGTGCCAGCAGTTTGCTAGCGGGAGAAGGAAATGAGCAGTTCTTC	CASSLLAGEGNEQFF
TRBV7-9	14	.	.	TRBJ1-6	TGTGCCAGCAGCTTAGGACAGAATAATTCACCCCTCCACTTT	CASSLGQNNSPLHF
TRBV10-3	12	.	.	TRBJ1-1	TGTGCCATCGGAGTAGTAAACACTGAAGCTTTCTTT	CAIGVVNTEAFF
TRBV11-2	15	TRBD1	once	TRBJ2-5	TGTGCCAGCAGCTCTCGCAGGGGGCTCGGGGAGACCCAGTACTTC	CASSSRRGLGETQYF
TRBV6-6	11	.	.	TRBJ2-7	TGTGCCAGCAGTCCTTCCTACGAGCAGTACTTC	CASSPSYEQYF
TRBV7-2	16	TRBD2	.	TRBJ2-7	TGTGCCAGCAGCTTAGGTATTGCGGGAGTGGGTTACGAGCAGTACTTC	CASSLGIAGVGYEQYF
TRBV27	14	.	.	TRBJ1-2	TGTGCCAGCAGTGCCTCAGAGGGAACTTATGGCTACACCTTC	CASSASEGTYGYTF
TRBV5-1	16	.	.	TRBJ1-1	TGCGCCAGCAGCCGAAATACAGGGTCGGTCGACACTGAAGCTTTCTTT	CASSRNTGSVDTEAFF
TRBV13	14	.	once	TRBJ2-1	TGTGCCAGCAGCTCGTCCATCGTCTACAATGAGCAGTTCTTC	CASSSSIVYNEQFF
TRBV19	14	TRBD1	.	TRBJ2-5	TGTGCCAGTAGTATGACAGGGGGTAGCGAGACCCAGTACTTC	CASSMTGGSETQYF
TRBV6-1	14	.	.	TRBJ2-1	TGTGCCAGCAGTGACCTCATAGCGATTGATGAGCAGTTCTTC	CASSDLIAIDEQFF
TRBV4-1	16	TRBD1	.	TRBJ2-7	TGCGCCAGCAGCCAAGCTCCGGGACAGGGGGCCTACGAGCAGTACTTC	CASSQAPGQGAYEQYF
TRBV4-3	15	.	.	TRBJ2-7	TGCGCCAGCAGCCAAGGGACGGACGGAAACTACGAGCAGTACTTC	CASSQGTDGNYEQYF
TRBV30	11	.	.	TRBJ2-3	TGTGCCTGGAGTCCCAGAGATACGCAGTATTTT	CAWSPRDTQYF
TRBV6-5	13	.	.	TRBJ2-7	TGTGCCAGCGGACGCTCACTTAATACCGAGCAGTACTTC	CASGRSLNTEQYF